The 10 T cell receptor beta chains given below trace back to one sample, sequenced in a study of identical twins. TCRdb itself ran the 5' RACE reads through MiXCR, one entry per CDR3 protein. The sample records over 500,000 distinct CDR3 sequences, 20% to 25% being singletons. These records were also assigned to another study, of T cells expressing NK-cell markers.

The specimen sequenced was CD4+ T cells sorted from blood. Receptors originate from a woman aged 18-29 years in good health.

The chain couples TRBV20-1 to TRBJ1-1, with TRBD1 as a possible D gene (6 bases). The germline gives CDR1 DFQATT, CDR2 SNEGSKA (reference sequence). The CDR3 has 13 residues. Trimming took off 3 bases at V and 3 bases at J, with 11 bases between the two ends. CDR3 amino acids: CSASRGWDTEAFF. Written as DNA, the CDR3 is TGCAGTGCTAGTAGGGGGTGGGACACTGAAGCTTTCTTT.

The CDR3 region is CSALQGPLGELFF. CDR3 DNA sequence: TGCAGTGCGCTACAGGGCCCCCTCGGGGAGCTGTTTTTT. V and J are TRBV20-1 and TRBJ2-2; the D gene is possibly TRBD1 (6 bases). The V end was cut by 6 bases, the J end by 7 bases, with 15 bases between. The CDR3 contains 13 residues. Germline CDR1 and CDR2: DFQATT and SNEGSKA (reference sequence).

This chain uses TRBV4-3 with TRBJ2-7, with D hard to call. The ends were cut back, 0 bases at V and 7 bases at J, with 13 bases in the middle. The CDR3 is made up of 14 amino acids. Germline CDR1 LGHNA, CDR2 YSLEER. The DNA of the CDR3 is TGCGCCAGCAGCCAAGATTTAGGTATCGAAGAGCAGTACTTC. It codes for CASSQDLGIEEQYF.

This clonotype has more than one count but fewer than ten. V and J are TRBV6-5 and TRBJ2-3; D remains unclear. Germline V gives CDR1 MNHEY, CDR2 SVGAGI. The V gene lost 4 bases and the J gene lost 5 bases, with 10 bases spanning the gap. This CDR3 contains 13 residues. This CDR3 is CASSWAPKDTQYF. For the CDR3, the DNA is TGTGCCAGCAGTTGGGCCCCCAAAGATACGCAGTATTTT.

In this sample, this clonotype turned up once. The chain combines TRBV10-3 with TRBJ2-2; weak D call: TRBD2 (6 bases). The V end lost 4 bases, the J end lost 4 bases, and 13 bases lay between the germline ends. Germline CDR1 ENHRY, CDR2 SYGVKD. The CDR3 consists of 15 residues. The CDR3 loop is CAISGGTPVTGELFF. The CDR3 DNA reads TGTGCCATCAGTGGTGGGACTCCCGTCACCGGGGAGCTGTTTTTT.

This clonotype was observed a few times. The V and J genes are TRBV11-2 and TRBJ2-3; D is undetermined. The CDR3 is 16 amino acids. V was shortened by 4 bases and J by 2 bases, with 16 bases between the two germline ends. CDR1 and CDR2 (germline): SGHAT, FQNNGV. CDR3 nucleotide sequence: TGTGCCAGCAGCTCTGTAGAGGTCCGCGACACAGATACGCAGTATTTT. Protein: CASSSVEVRDTDTQYF.

This clonotype appeared a few times. V is TRBV12-3 or TRBV12-4 and J is TRBJ1-2; 7 nucleotides align to TRBD1. CDR3 length equals 13 residues. Trimming at V came to 5 bases and at J to 3 bases, leaving 3 bases not matched to a gene. In DNA form, the CDR3 reads TGTGCCAGCAGTCGACAGGGCCACTATGGCTACACCTTC. Its protein is CASSRQGHYGYTF.

This chain joins TRBV12-3 or TRBV12-4 and TRBJ2-7; no definite D call. V gave up 6 bases and J gave up 7 bases, with 16 bases separating them. The CDR3 has 13 residues. CDR3 sequence (DNA): TGTGCCAGCAGCTATTCGCGGACCGGGGAGCAGTACTTC. It translates to CASSYSRTGEQYF.

The chain couples TRBV10-3 to TRBJ2-2, with 7 bases fitting TRBD2. In germline, CDR1 is ENHRY, CDR2 SYGVKD. The trim removed 5 bases at V and 1 base at J, leaving 10 bases unmatched. The length of the CDR3 is 17 residues. Here the CDR3 reads CAISLTSRRLNTGELFF. The CDR3 DNA sequence: TGTGCCATCAGTTTGACTAGCAGACGTTTGAACACCGGGGAGCTGTTTTTT.

The chain has TRBV7-8 and TRBJ2-3, with D hard to call. V was shortened by 5 bases and J by 2 bases, with 17 bases between the two germline ends. Germline CDR1 is SGHVS and CDR2 is FQNEAQ. CDR3 size: 16 residues. For the CDR3, the DNA is TGTGCCAGCAGCCCAACCCGGACGGCACACACAGATACGCAGTATTTT. As protein: CASSPTRTAHTDTQYF.